Sequencing of this TCR beta chain was carried out in a study of Graves' ophthalmopathy and Graves' hyperthyroidism. Amplification targeted the TCR beta CDR3 regions, with RNA transcripts as the source material. HTBI primers were employed in first-round RT-PCR, then a second-round multiplex PCR followed. TCRdb reprocessed the multiplex PCR reads via MiXCR and lists one record per CDR3 protein. The table includes 660,000 or so distinct CDR3 sequences, just over 40% detected once. The diagnosis combined clinical symptoms, thyroxine, TRAb, thyroid ultrasound and orbital computed tomography scans. Study-wide findings and caveats: Blood also held most thyroid clonotypes expanded above 0.001 frequency.

CDR3 size: 13 residues. Deletions cut 4 bases from V and 13 bases from J, with 14 bases between. Per germline, CDR1 SNHLY and CDR2 FYNNEI. Of note for this clonotype: Its cognate antigen is unknown.

The material sequenced was peripheral blood. This TCR was recovered from an adult man with Graves' ophthalmopathy. V usage is TRBV2 and J usage is TRBJ2-6, with a weak D call TRBD1 (6 bases). CDR3 nucleotides: TGTGCCAGCAGTGGACAGGCGTCGGAAGTCCTGACTTTC. Its protein product is CASSGQASEVLTF.